This TCR beta chain stems from a study of blood T cell repertoires in COVID-19. The overall study: The United States, Italy and Spain provided the acute and convalescent COVID-19 samples. T cells, B-cell-depleted T cells, or PBMCs supplied cDNA or gDNA.

This CDR3 spans 16 amino acids. V shed 10 bases and J 5 bases; nucleotides not matched to a gene: 15. The germline V gene has CDR1 SGHVS and CDR2 FQNEAQ. Study processing details: Reference gene primer amplification gave estimated nucleated cell counts. Libraries were prepared by immunoSEQ multiplex PCR; TCRdb keeps only in-frame clonotypes and omits some of them. V and J calls and clone size are given by that table; D and trimming were obtained from the DNA. This table has 200,000 to 250,000 clones, roughly 90% appearing once. The chain couples TRBV7-8 to TRBJ2-7; 12 bases align to TRBD2. This TCR came from a woman aged 55-75 years with acute or convalescent COVID-19. Sequenced input: peripheral blood. CDR3 amino acids: CATTGTSGSYLHEQYF. The CDR3 DNA reads TGTGCCACGACCGGGACTAGCGGGTCTTACCTTCACGAGCAGTACTTC.